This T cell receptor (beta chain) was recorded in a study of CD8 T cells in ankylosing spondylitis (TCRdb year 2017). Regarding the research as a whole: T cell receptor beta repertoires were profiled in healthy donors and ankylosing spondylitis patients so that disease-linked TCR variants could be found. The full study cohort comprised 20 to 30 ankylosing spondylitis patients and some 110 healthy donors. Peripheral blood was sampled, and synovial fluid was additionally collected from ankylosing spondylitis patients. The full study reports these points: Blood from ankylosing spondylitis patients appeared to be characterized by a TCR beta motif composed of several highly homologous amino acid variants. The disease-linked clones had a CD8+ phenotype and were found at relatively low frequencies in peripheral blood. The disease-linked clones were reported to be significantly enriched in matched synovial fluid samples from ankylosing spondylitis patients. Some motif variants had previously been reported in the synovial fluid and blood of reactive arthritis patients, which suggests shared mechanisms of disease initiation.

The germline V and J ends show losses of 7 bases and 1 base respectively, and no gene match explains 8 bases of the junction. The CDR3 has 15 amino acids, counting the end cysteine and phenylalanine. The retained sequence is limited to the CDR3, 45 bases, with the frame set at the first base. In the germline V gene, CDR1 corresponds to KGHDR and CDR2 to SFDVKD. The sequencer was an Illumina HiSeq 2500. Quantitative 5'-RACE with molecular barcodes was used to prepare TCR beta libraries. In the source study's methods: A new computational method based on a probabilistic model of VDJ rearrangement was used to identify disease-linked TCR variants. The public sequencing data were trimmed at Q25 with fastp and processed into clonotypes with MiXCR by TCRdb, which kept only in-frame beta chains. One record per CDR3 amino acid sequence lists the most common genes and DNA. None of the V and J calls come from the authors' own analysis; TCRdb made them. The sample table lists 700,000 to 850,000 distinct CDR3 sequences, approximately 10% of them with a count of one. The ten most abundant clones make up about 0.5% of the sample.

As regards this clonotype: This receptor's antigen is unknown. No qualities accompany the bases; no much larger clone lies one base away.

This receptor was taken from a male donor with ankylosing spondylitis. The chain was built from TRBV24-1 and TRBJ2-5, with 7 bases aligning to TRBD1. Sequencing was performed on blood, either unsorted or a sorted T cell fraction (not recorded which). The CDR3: CATSVSGTAQETQYF. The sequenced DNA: TGTGCCACCAGCGTTTCCGGGACAGCCCAAGAGACCCAGTACTTC.